This T cell receptor beta chain comes out of a study of cytomegalovirus exposure and HLA in healthy donors. The V end lost 3 bases, the J end lost 6 bases, and 8 bases lay between the germline ends. The CDR3 loop spans 13 amino acids. Germline assignment: CDR1 MNHEY and CDR2 SMNVEV (reference sequence). PCR primers comprised 60 Vbeta and 13 Jbeta primers. Per the original methods: A follow-up analysis tallied about 80 million unique TCR beta chains, some 9.9 million shared. Method: immunoSEQ multiplex PCR; TCRdb's copy keeps in-frame clones and lacks some. The DNA gave D and trimming, while V, J and clone size come from that table. The sample lists 150,000 or so clones; more than 70% were seen once. The study's findings and limits: According to the study, roughly 160 TCR beta chains were cytomegalovirus-associated. One variant, a missense change in DCLRE1C, was linked in a later analysis to TCR beta V- and J-gene trimming. The authors confirmed in vitro that a few CMV-associated chains were specific for CMV antigens.

This clone was observed a single time. No antigen is known for it. This clonotype originated in a woman in her forties in good health and CMV-seropositive. The chain employs TRBV27 and TRBJ2-2; D remains ambiguous. Sequenced input: PBMCs. CDR3 bases: TGTGCCAGCAGTTTCCGAGGATCCGGGGAGCTGTTTTTT. Translated, it gives CASSFRGSGELFF.